Here is one T cell receptor beta chain with its context. Its matching antigen is unknown. The junction and the germline gene differ at one end; a read error may be behind it. With a J-beta primer mix and a sample-barcoded 5' primer, a second PCR ran about 7 to 11 cycles. TCRdb redid the calling of the 5' RACE reads with MiXCR, one entry per CDR3 protein. The table records 1.8 million or so distinct CDR3 sequences, roughly 43% of them present only once. This sample stems from a study of blood T cells in healthy people across ages. Whole-study results and caveats: Compared with aged donors, long-lived donors showed fewer expanded clones, suggesting selection.

Per the germline V gene, CDR1 is SQVTM and CDR2 is ANQGSEA. CDR3 length equals 13 residues. This rearrangement joins TRBV29-1 to TRBJ1-1; D gene uncertain. Sequencing used blood. This receptor was identified in a human donor in good health. The CDR3 region is CSGEDVGNTEAFF. CDR3 nucleotide sequence: TGCAGCGGTGAAGATGTCGGGAACACTGAAGCTTTCTTT.